This TCR beta chain was found in a study of blood T cell repertoires in COVID-19. Looking at the study overall: Samples came from the United States, Italy and Spain, spanning acute and convalescent COVID-19. PBMCs, B-cell-depleted T cells, or T cells were the source of the cDNA or gDNA that made up the material.

After removal of 6 bases from V and 2 bases from J, the junction contained 6 bases not matched to a gene. Germline V gives CDR1 LNHDA, CDR2 SQIVND (reference sequence). There are 14 residues in the CDR3. As handled by the study authors: Reference gene primer amplification gave nucleated cell count estimates. This table comes from immunoSEQ multiplex PCR, and its TCRdb copy is limited to in-frame clones, with some not included. The DNA was the basis for D and trimming; V, J and clone size are from that table. The sample lists 200,000 to 300,000 clones; around 90% were seen once. What was sequenced was peripheral blood. This sequence was found in a woman between 40 and 50 years old with acute or convalescent COVID-19. The J gene is TRBJ1-1, the V gene TRBV19; 7 nucleotides match TRBD1. In DNA form, the CDR3 reads TGTGCCAGTAGCACCGGGACAGTAAACACTGAAGCTTTCTTT. As protein: CASSTGTVNTEAFF.